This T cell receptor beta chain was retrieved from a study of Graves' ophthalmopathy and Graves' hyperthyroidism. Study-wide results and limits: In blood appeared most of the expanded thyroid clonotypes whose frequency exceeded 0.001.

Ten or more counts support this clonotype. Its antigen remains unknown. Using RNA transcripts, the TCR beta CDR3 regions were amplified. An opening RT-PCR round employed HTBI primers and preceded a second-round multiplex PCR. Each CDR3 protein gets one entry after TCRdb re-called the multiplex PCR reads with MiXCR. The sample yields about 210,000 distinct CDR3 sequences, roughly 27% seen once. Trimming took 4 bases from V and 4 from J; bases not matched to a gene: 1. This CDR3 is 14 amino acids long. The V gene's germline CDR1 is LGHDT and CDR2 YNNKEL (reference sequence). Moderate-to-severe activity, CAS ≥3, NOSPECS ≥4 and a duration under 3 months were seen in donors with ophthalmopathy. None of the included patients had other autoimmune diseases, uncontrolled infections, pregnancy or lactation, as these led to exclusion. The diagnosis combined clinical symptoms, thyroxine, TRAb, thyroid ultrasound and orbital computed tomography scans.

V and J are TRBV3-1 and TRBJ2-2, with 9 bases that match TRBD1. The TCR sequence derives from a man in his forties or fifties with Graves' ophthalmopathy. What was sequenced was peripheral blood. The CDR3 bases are TGTGCCAGCAGCCGGACAGGGGCCACCGGGGAGCTGTTTTTT. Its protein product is CASSRTGATGELFF.